This TCR beta chain was sequenced in a study of blood T cell repertoires in COVID-19. Participants were aged about 18 to 95 years, lived in 25 or so US areas, and enrolled virtually. Participants' own reports of clinical history determined their cohort assignment. For recovered donors of Cohort 3, there were two negative PCRs, clearance, or symptom resolution. As processed by the authors: Counts of nucleated cells, estimated from reference gene primer amplification, were obtained. Assay used: immunoSEQ multiplex PCR; TCRdb lists only in-frame clones, some missing. That table furnishes V, J and clone size, whereas the DNA furnished D and trimming. The table has over 250,000 clones, roughly 90% seen once. From germline, CDR1 is SGHNT and CDR2 YYREEE (reference sequence). V was pared by 4 bases and J by 4 bases, with 22 bases between. This CDR3 has 17 residues.

Sequenced sample: PBMCs or T cells enriched from blood (not recorded which). This clonotype was obtained from a young woman who had recovered from COVID-19. The chain employs TRBV5-4 and TRBJ2-3; TRBD2 is a possible D gene (6 bases). In DNA, the CDR3 is TGTGCCAGCAGCAGCCCCGGAACCCGGGGGAGATCAGATACGCAGTATTTT. Protein product: CASSSPGTRGRSDTQYF. Variable domain in full (rest from reference TRBV5-4 and TRBJ2-3): ETGVTQSPTHLIKTRGQQVTLRCSSQSGHNTVSWYQQALGQGPQFIFQYYREEENGRGNFPPRFSGLQFPNYSSELNVNALELDDSALYLCASSSPGTRGRSDTQYFGPGTRLTVL.